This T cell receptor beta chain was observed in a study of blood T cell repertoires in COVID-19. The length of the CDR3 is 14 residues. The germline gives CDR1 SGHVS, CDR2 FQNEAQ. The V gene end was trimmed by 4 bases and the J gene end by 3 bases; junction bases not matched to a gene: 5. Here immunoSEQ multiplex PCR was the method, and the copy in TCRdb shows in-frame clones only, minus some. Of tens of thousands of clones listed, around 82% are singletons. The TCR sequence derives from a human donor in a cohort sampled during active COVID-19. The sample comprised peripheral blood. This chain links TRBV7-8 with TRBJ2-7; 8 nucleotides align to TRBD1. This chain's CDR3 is CASSYSGTGYEQYF. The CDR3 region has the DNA TGTGCCAGCAGCTACTCCGGGACAGGCTACGAGCAGTACTTC.